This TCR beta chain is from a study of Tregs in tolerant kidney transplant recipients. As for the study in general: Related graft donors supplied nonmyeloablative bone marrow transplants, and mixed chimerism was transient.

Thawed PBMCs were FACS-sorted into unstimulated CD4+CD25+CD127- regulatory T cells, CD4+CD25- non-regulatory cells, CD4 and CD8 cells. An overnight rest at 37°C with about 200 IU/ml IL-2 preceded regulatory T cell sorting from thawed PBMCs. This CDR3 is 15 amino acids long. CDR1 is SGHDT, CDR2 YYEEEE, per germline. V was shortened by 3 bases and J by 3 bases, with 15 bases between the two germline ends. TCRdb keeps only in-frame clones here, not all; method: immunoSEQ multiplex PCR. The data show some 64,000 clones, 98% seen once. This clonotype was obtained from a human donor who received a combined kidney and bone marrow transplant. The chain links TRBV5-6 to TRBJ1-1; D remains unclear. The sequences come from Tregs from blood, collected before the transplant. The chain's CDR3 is CASSYLRGTDTEAFF. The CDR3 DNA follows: TGTGCCAGCAGCTATCTCCGGGGAACAGACACTGAAGCTTTCTTT. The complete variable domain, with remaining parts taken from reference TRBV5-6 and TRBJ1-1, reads DAGVTQSPTHLIKTRGQQVTLRCSPKSGHDTVSWYQQALGQGPQFIFQYYEEEERQRGNFPDRFSGHQFPNYSSELNVNALLLGDSALYLCASSYLRGTDTEAFFGQGTRLTVV.